This TCR beta chain derives from a study of T cell changes during pregnancy in multiple sclerosis. The CDR3 covers 14 residues. V was pared by 4 bases and J by 7 bases, with 17 bases between. Looked up from germline, CDR1 is MNHNY and CDR2 is SVGAGI (reference sequence). The method was immunoSEQ multiplex PCR; TCRdb's version includes in-frame clones alone and lacks a portion of them. Among under 45,000 clones listed, roughly 92% were seen once. Sequencing was performed on CD4+ T cells from peripheral blood mononuclear cells, taken in the first trimester of pregnancy. V and J are TRBV6-6 and TRBJ2-7; possibly TRBD2 for D (6 bases). The TCR originated in a female donor with multiple sclerosis, enrolled in a pregnancy study. The CDR3 DNA reads as TGTGCCAGCAGTTTCTCGGGACTCTTGAGGGAGCAGTACTTC. Its protein product is CASSFSGLLREQYF.